This record looks at one TCR beta chain sequence and its context. The antigen is undetermined. This sample is part of a study of cytomegalovirus exposure and HLA in healthy donors. The V and J ends lost 10 bases and 5 bases respectively, with 20 bases between them. CDR3 length: 14 amino acids. The V gene's germline CDR1 is ENHRY and CDR2 SYGVKD. The study's findings and limits: The study listed 164 cytomegalovirus-associated TCR beta chains.

TCRdb keeps only in-frame clones here, not all; method: immunoSEQ multiplex PCR. The data hold 150,000 to 200,000 clones, with 91% observed a single time. The sample taken for sequencing was PBMCs. The receptor comes from a woman younger than 30 in good health and CMV-seropositive. The chain employs TRBV10-3 and TRBJ2-5; possible D gene TRBD1, 5 bases. The CDR3 DNA is TGTGCCAGTGGGAAGGGGCCAGGCCGGGAGACCCAGTACTTC. Its translation: CASGKGPGRETQYF.